Listed below are T cell receptor beta chains from one sample, sequenced in a study of T cell responses to AZD1222 COVID-19 vaccine. Generated by immunoSEQ multiplex PCR, the TCRdb table keeps only in-frame clones and is missing some. The sample lists approximately 150,000 clones; 90% to 95% were seen once. The sequencing used peripheral blood, collected on day 0 of AZD1222 vaccination. The receptor source for this set is an adult in good health. The CDR3 runs from the conserved cysteine through the conserved F or W. A D gene is named only where the DNA matches it firmly. Size values are once, few and many counts, or a class for expanded clones, and some rows have none.

TRBV7-2	TRBJ1-1	.	TRBD1	TGTGCCAGCAGCCCAAGACAGGGCAGGACTGAAGCTTTCTTT	CASSPRQGRTEAFF
TRBV7-2	TRBJ2-1	.	.	TGTGCCAGCAGCTTAGTCAATGAGCAGTTCTTC	CASSLVNEQFF
TRBV18	TRBJ2-4	.	TRBD1	TGTGCCAGCTCACCAACCACAGGGGGCCGAGACATTCAGTACTTC	CASSPTTGGRDIQYF
TRBV6-2/TRBV6-3	TRBJ2-2	.	.	TGTGCCAGCAGTTTCAGCGGGACCGGGGAGCTGTTTTTT	CASSFSGTGELFF
TRBV5-5	TRBJ1-5	.	.	TGTGCCAGCAGCTCATTAGCGGGCCTTAGCAATCAGCCCCAGCATTTT	CASSSLAGLSNQPQHF
TRBV6-4	TRBJ2-3	.	TRBD2	TGTGCCAGCAGCGTACTAGCGGGAGCTAGCACAGATACGCAGTATTTT	CASSVLAGASTDTQYF
TRBV5-6	TRBJ1-2	once	.	TGTGCCAGCAGCGGCGGGACCCTCCAAGGGGGCTACACCTTC	CASSGGTLQGGYTF
TRBV3-1/TRBV3-2	TRBJ2-6	.	.	TGTGCCAGCAGCCAAGAAGTCTGGGGTTCTGGGGCCAACGTCCTGACTTTC	CASSQEVWGSGANVLTF
TRBV29-1	TRBJ1-2	.	.	TGCAGCGTTTACCCCAGTAGGCTCCATGGGGTCCACTATGGCTACACCTTC	CSVYPSRLHGVHYGYTF
TRBV2	TRBJ1-2	.	.	TGTGCCAGCAAAGAGGTCGCGATGAGCTACACCTTC	CASKEVAMSYTF
TRBV9	TRBJ1-2	.	.	TGTGCCAGCAGCGTAGTGGCCGGGAGCTACACCTTC	CASSVVAGSYTF
TRBV4-2	TRBJ2-3	.	.	TGTGCCAGCAGCCAGGCCGGGACGTCTAGCACAGATACGCAGTATTTT	CASSQAGTSSTDTQYF
TRBV4-1	TRBJ2-1	once	.	TGCGCCAGCACCCGCGGGCATAGCTCCTACAATGAGCAGTTCTTC	CASTRGHSSYNEQFF
TRBV24-1	TRBJ2-2	few	.	TGTGCCACCAGTGATCGTGACAGGCATACCGGGGAGCTGTTTTTT	CATSDRDRHTGELFF
TRBV11-2	TRBJ2-5	.	TRBD2	TGTGCCAGCAGCTTAGTGTTAGCGGGCCAGTACTTC	CASSLVLAGQYF
TRBV7-9	TRBJ1-2	.	.	TGTGCCAGCAGCCCGGCGGACAGAAACTATGGCTACACCTTC	CASSPADRNYGYTF
TRBV30	TRBJ2-3	.	.	TGTGCCTGGAGTAGGCCCGCGGGGAATACGCAGTATTTT	CAWSRPAGNTQYF
TRBV18	TRBJ2-3	few	TRBD1	TGTGCCAGCTCACCCCAGGGACAGGGAAGCACAGATACGCAGTATTTT	CASSPQGQGSTDTQYF
TRBV29-1	TRBJ2-5	.	.	TGCAGCGTTGAAGAAGAGACCCAGTACTTC	CSVEEETQYF
TRBV25-1	TRBJ2-7	.	.	TGTGCCAGCAGTGGCGCAGGGCGGGACTCCTACGAGCAGTACTTC	CASSGAGRDSYEQYF
TRBV6-1	TRBJ2-7	.	.	TGTGCCAGCAGTGAAGGTGGGGGCAGGGTCAACGAGCAGTACTTC	CASSEGGGRVNEQYF
TRBV29-1	TRBJ2-1	.	TRBD2	TGCAGCGCCCCGGCGGCTAGCGGGAGCTTTGAGCAGTTCTTC	CSAPAASGSFEQFF
TRBV11-1	TRBJ1-2	.	TRBD1	TGTGCCAGCAGCCGTGACAGGGGGGGAGGCTACACCTTC	CASSRDRGGGYTF
TRBV3-1/TRBV3-2	TRBJ1-2	.	.	TGTGCCAGCAGCCTGGGACGGCCGCCCGGCAAATATGGCTACACCTTC	CASSLGRPPGKYGYTF
TRBV3-1/TRBV3-2	TRBJ2-7	.	.	TGTGCCAGCAGCCCCCGGGGAGAGGTGACAGAGCAGTACTTC	CASSPRGEVTEQYF
TRBV9	TRBJ1-3	.	.	TGTGCCAGCAGCTCAGGACAGTCCGGAAACACCATATATTTT	CASSSGQSGNTIYF
TRBV24-1	TRBJ1-3	.	.	TGTGCCACCAGTGATTTTAGGCAGTCCCGTTTATTTGGAAACTCTGGAAACACCATATATTTT	CATSDFRQSRLFGNSGNTIYF
TRBV29-1	TRBJ2-3	.	TRBD2	TGCAGCGCTAGGTCGGCTAGCGGGAGGGCCGTAGATACGCAGTATTTT	CSARSASGRAVDTQYF
TRBV4-1	TRBJ2-7	few	TRBD2	TGCGCCAGCAGCCAAGTCGGGACTAGATACGAGCAGTACTTC	CASSQVGTRYEQYF
TRBV4-1	TRBJ1-3	.	.	TGCGCCAGCAGCCTTCCAACCGGACAGCCAAGGGGAAACACCATATATTTT	CASSLPTGQPRGNTIYF
TRBV28	TRBJ2-6	.	.	TGTGCCAGCAGTTTGCTGGACAGCACTGGGGCCAACGTCCTGACTTTC	CASSLLDSTGANVLTF
TRBV7-9	TRBJ1-1	few	.	TGTGCCAGCAGCTTAGCAGTGGTCGCTGAAGCTTTCTTT	CASSLAVVAEAFF
TRBV7-3	TRBJ2-5	.	TRBD2	TGTGCCAGCAGCCACGGACTAGCGGGGGTGGAGACCCAGTACTTC	CASSHGLAGVETQYF
TRBV14	TRBJ1-1	.	.	TGTGCCAGCAGCCAGAATTTCGGACTTGAAGCTTTCTTT	CASSQNFGLEAFF
TRBV12-3/TRBV12-4	TRBJ1-1	once	.	TGTGCCAGCAGTTTACTCCTGAACACTGAAGCTTTCTTT	CASSLLLNTEAFF
TRBV3-1/TRBV3-2	TRBJ2-1	.	TRBD2	TGTGCCAGCAGCCAAGCCCGCGGGAGCTCCTACAATGAGCAGTTCTTC	CASSQARGSSYNEQFF
TRBV4-1	TRBJ1-5	.	.	TGCGCCAGCAGCCTTACAGGGAATCAGCCCCAGCATTTT	CASSLTGNQPQHF
TRBV7-8	TRBJ1-1	.	TRBD1	TGTGCCAGCAGCGGAACAGGGGACACTGAAGCTTTCTTT	CASSGTGDTEAFF
TRBV5-1	TRBJ1-4	.	.	TGCGCCAGCAAGGGAATAGGGGGACCTAATGAAAAACTGTTTTTT	CASKGIGGPNEKLFF
TRBV3-1/TRBV3-2	TRBJ2-1	.	TRBD2	TGTGCCAGCGACACTTCTAGCGGGAGTACCGATGAGCAGTTCTTC	CASDTSSGSTDEQFF